The clone carrying this T cell receptor beta chain was detected ten times or more. Two negative PCRs, clearance, or symptom resolution had been documented for recovered Cohort 3 donors. This sample was included in a study of blood T cell repertoires in COVID-19. Study background: Spain, Italy and the United States supplied samples that represented acute and convalescent COVID-19.

CDR3 length: 14 amino acids. Germline values: CDR1 SGHNT, CDR2 YENEEA. Trimming shortened V by 3 bases and J by 6 bases, and 14 bases separated the two germline ends. Produced via immunoSEQ multiplex PCR; TCRdb's table is partial and in-frame only. Here the sample spans approximately 160,000 clones, less than 85% being singletons. The sample taken for sequencing was PBMCs or T cells enriched from blood (not recorded which). V and J are TRBV11-3 and TRBJ1-2; D gene ambiguous. The clonotype originates from a woman aged 50 to 65 who had recovered from COVID-19. The CDR3 loop reads CASSFPPRVDGYTF. The CDR3 DNA follows: TGTGCCAGCAGCTTCCCACCCCGGGTGGATGGCTACACCTTC.